These T cell receptor beta chains were read from a single sample in a study of cytomegalovirus exposure and HLA in healthy donors. Sequencing was performed with immunoSEQ multiplex PCR; in TCRdb, only in-frame clones are kept and a portion is missing. The table for this sample gives some 200,000 clones. Sequenced: PBMCs. The receptors were gathered from a girl aged 2 to 10 in good health and CMV-seropositive. Each CDR3 is given with its conserved first and last residue. D genes are given only for firm matches.

>TRBJ2-7|TRBV19|NA
TGTGCCACCCCCCCCGGGATCGACGAGCAGTACTTC
CATPPGIDEQYF
>TRBJ2-3|TRBV5-3|TRBD2
TGTGCCAGAATCCCGAGCGGGAGAAACGATACGCAGTATTTT
CARIPSGRNDTQYF
>TRBJ1-2|TRBV11-2|NA
TGTGCCAGCAGAGCCAATTCCGGCTATGGCTACACCTTC
CASRANSGYGYTF
>TRBJ2-3|TRBV13|NA
TGTGCCAGCAGCTTAGACGGGAGTGGGTATACGCAGTATTTT
CASSLDGSGYTQYF
>TRBJ2-5|TRBV28|NA
TGTGCCAGCAGTTTTACTGCCGGACTGAACCAAGAGACCCAGTACTTC
CASSFTAGLNQETQYF
>TRBJ2-7|TRBV4-1|NA
TGCGCCAGCAGCCCTATGATTATTTCCTACGAGCAGTACTTC
CASSPMIISYEQYF
>TRBJ1-1|TRBV5-8|NA
TGTGCCAGCAGCTGGGACACCCTTTCTTTCAACACTGAAGCTTTCTTT
CASSWDTLSFNTEAFF
>TRBJ2-1|TRBV6-1|TRBD2
TGTGCCAGCAGTGCCCGCGGGGGACTAGCGGGGTCCTACAATGAGCAGTTCTTC
CASSARGGLAGSYNEQFF
>TRBJ2-1|TRBV19|TRBD1
TGTGCCAGTCGAGGGGACAGGGGAAATGAGCAGTTCTTC
CASRGDRGNEQFF
>TRBJ2-1|TRBV18|TRBD2
TGTGCCAGCTCACCACCTCGCTTCCCGGGACTAGAAGGCAATGAGCAGTTCTTC
CASSPPRFPGLEGNEQFF
>TRBJ1-5|TRBV6-5|TRBD1
TGTGCCAGCAGTAAGACAGGGGGTCAGCCCCAGCATTTT
CASSKTGGQPQHF
>TRBJ2-5|TRBV2|NA
TGTGCCAGCGGGGAAAGGAGGGCCCAGTACTTC
CASGERRAQYF
>TRBJ2-3|TRBV18|TRBD2
TGTGCCAGCTCATCAAGAAGGACTAGCGGTGACACAGATACGCAGTATTTT
CASSSRRTSGDTDTQYF
>TRBJ1-5|TRBV7-9|NA
TGTGCCAGCAGCCCACCTCAGGGGTTCATCGATCAGCCCCAGCATTTT
CASSPPQGFIDQPQHF
>TRBJ2-7|TRBV10-3|NA
TGTGCCATCAAACAGGGCCAGACCTACGAGCAGTACTTC
CAIKQGQTYEQYF
>TRBJ2-3|TRBV7-9|TRBD2
TGTGCCAGCAGCCGACTAGCGGGAGGTAGTACAGATACGCAGTATTTT
CASSRLAGGSTDTQYF
>TRBJ2-3|TRBV15|TRBD2
TGTGCCACGGGACTAGCGTTTAGCACAGATACGCAGTATTTT
CATGLAFSTDTQYF
>TRBJ1-4|TRBV7-9|NA
TGTGCCAGCAGCTTAGCGCAGTATAATGAAAAACTGTTTTTT
CASSLAQYNEKLFF
>TRBJ2-3|TRBV5-1|TRBD1
TGCGCCAGCAGCTTGGGACAGGGTGGGGCAGATACGCAGTATTTT
CASSLGQGGADTQYF
>TRBJ1-2|TRBV28|NA
TGTGCCAGCAGTTTGTCCTCAGGACAGTCCCGTGGCTACACCTTC
CASSLSSGQSRGYTF
>TRBJ2-3|TRBV5-4|TRBD2
TGTGCCAGCAGCGCCAGACTAGCGGGTGCCACAGATACGCAGTATTTT
CASSARLAGATDTQYF
>TRBJ2-7|TRBV28|NA
TGTGCCAGCAGTCCCCGGACAGCCGTCATCCACGAGCAGTACTTC
CASSPRTAVIHEQYF
>TRBJ2-2|TRBV7-9|TRBD2
TGTGCCAGCAGGGAACTAGCGGACCCCACCGGGGAGCTGTTTTTT
CASRELADPTGELFF
>TRBJ2-2|TRBV19|NA
TGTGCCAGTAGTATAGATCGGCGGAGGGGGCTGGACCCTAACACCGGGGAGCTGTTTTTT
CASSIDRRRGLDPNTGELFF
>TRBJ2-1|TRBV19|NA
TGTGCCAGTAGTATAGTCTCAGGATACAATGAGCAGTTCTTC
CASSIVSGYNEQFF
>TRBJ1-5|TRBV19|TRBD1
TGTGCCAGTAGTATTTTCGGGACAGGCGATCAGCCCCAGCATTTT
CASSIFGTGDQPQHF